This T cell receptor (beta chain) was captured in a study of blood T cell repertoires in COVID-19. The table came from immunoSEQ multiplex PCR; TCRdb's copy has only in-frame clones and leaves some out. The sample has 140,000 or so clones, 70% to 80% seen once. CDR1 is MNHEY, CDR2 SVGEGT, per germline. This CDR3 region has 13 residues. V shed 3 bases and J 9 bases; nucleotides not matched to a gene: 4. The sequencing sample was made of peripheral blood. The genes are TRBV6-2 or TRBV6-3 and TRBJ2-1; TRBD2 aligns across 8 bases. The receptor comes from a woman in her 70s with COVID-19, enrolled during active disease. The CDR3: CASSYLAGGEQFF. The CDR3 nucleotides read TGTGCCAGCAGTTATCTGGCGGGGGGTGAGCAGTTCTTC.